This TCR beta chain was found in a study of human T cells and chemical hapten exposure. Study-wide context: Diphenylcyclopropenone, dosed weekly to the scalp, was given to patients throughout the roughly 24-week study. General study findings and limits: PT1 expanded TCR counts and patch test score correlated positively.

As the library was built, unique molecular identifiers were attached to individual cDNA molecules. TCRdb itself ran the RACE reads through MiXCR, one entry per CDR3 protein. The sample contains 40,000 to 60,000 distinct CDR3 sequences, 8% to 9.5% of which appear only once. Time point reported: patch test 1, 2 weeks after DPC sensitization. Treatment of the sample: therapeutic diphenylcyclopropenone sensitization with weekly scalp DPC. In its sample, this clonotype was seen many times. Its antigen is not known. The sample here was whole blood, taken in connection with sensitization to the hapten diphenylcyclopropenone (DPC). The TCR originated in a woman aged 45-65 years with alopecia areata. Some clones in this sample may be carry-over from other donors' samples.

The CDR3 region is CASSLSRRGTSRPGELFF. In nucleotides, the CDR3 is TGTGCCAGCAGTTTATCCCGTCGAGGGACTTCGCGTCCCGGGGAGCTGTTTTTT. This chain joins TRBV27 and TRBJ2-2; tentatively, D is TRBD2 (6 bases). There are 18 residues in the CDR3. The V end was cut by 0 bases, the J end by 6 bases, with 20 bases between. Germline V lookup: CDR1 MNHEY, CDR2 SMNVEV (reference sequence).